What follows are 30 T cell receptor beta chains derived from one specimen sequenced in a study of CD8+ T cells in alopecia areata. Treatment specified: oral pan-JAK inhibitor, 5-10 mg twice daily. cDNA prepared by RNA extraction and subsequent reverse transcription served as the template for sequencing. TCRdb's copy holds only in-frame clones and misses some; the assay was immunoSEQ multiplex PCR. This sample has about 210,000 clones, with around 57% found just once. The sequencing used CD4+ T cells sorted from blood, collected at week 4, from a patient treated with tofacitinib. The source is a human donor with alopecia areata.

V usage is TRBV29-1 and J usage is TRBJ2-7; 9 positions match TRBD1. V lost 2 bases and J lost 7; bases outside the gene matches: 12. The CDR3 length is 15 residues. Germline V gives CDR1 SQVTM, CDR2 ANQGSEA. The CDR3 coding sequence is TGCAGCGTTGAAAAAGGTGGGACAGGGCTCGGAGAGCAGTACTTC. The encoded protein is CSVEKGGTGLGEQYF.

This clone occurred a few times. The CDR3 is CASSPPWRTDTQYF. As DNA, the CDR3 is TGTGCCAGCAGCCCACCATGGCGCACAGATACGCAGTATTTT. This chain connects TRBV11-2 to TRBJ2-3; D remains ambiguous. CDR1 and CDR2 from the germline V gene are SGHAT and FQNNGV. V lost 5 bases and J 1 base, leaving 10 bases between the germline ends. The CDR3 is made up of 14 amino acids.

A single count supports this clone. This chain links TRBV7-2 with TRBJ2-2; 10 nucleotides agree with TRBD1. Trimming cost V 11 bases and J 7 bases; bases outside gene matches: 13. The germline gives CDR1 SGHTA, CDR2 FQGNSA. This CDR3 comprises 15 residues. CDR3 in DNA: TGTGCCGTACGACAGGGGGCGCGGAATAACGGGGAGCTGTTTTTT. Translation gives CAVRQGARNNGELFF. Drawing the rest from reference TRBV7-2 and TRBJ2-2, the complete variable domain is GAGVSQSPSNKVTEKGKDVELRCDPISGHTALYWYRQSLGQGLEFLIYFQGNSAPDKSGLPSDRFSAERTGGSVSTLTIQRTQQEDSAVYLCAVRQGARNNGELFFGEGSRLTVL.

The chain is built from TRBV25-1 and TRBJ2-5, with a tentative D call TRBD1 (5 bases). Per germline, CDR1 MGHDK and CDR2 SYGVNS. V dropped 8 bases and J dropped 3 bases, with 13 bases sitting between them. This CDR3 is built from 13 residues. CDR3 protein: CASSQGLEETQYF. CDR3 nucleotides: TGTGCCAGCTCGCAGGGTCTTGAAGAGACCCAGTACTTC.

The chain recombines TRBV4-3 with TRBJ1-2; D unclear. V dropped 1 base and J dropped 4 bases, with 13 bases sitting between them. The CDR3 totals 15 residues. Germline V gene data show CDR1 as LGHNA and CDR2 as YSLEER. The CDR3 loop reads CASSQGVEVVYGYTF. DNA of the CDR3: TGCGCCAGCAGCCAAGGTGTCGAGGTTGTCTATGGCTACACCTTC.

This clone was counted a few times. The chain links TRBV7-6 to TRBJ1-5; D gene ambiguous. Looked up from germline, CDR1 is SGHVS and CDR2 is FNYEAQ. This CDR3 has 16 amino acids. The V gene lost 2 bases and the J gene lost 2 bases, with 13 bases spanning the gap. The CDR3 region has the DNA TGTGCCAGCAGCTTATCCCCGGGTAGGGGCAATCAGCCCCAGCATTTT. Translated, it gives CASSLSPGRGNQPQHF.

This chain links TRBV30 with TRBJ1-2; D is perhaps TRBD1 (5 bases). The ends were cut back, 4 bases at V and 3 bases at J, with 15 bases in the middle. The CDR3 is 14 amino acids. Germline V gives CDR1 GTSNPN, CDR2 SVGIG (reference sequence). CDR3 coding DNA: TGTGCCTGGACCCGACAGCCAGGTTACTATGGCTACACCTTC. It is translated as CAWTRQPGYYGYTF.

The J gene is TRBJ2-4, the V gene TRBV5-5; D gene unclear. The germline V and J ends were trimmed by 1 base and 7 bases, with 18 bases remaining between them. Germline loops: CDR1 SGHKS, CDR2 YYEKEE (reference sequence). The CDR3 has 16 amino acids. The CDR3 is CASSLRPQTDGNIQYF. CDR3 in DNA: TGTGCCAGCAGCTTGCGACCGCAAACCGACGGGAACATTCAGTACTTC.

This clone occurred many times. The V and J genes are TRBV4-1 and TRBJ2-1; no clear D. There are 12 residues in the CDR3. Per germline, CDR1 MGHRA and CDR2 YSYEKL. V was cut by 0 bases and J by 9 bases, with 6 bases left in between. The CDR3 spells CASSQEVGEQFF. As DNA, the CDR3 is TGCGCCAGCAGCCAAGAGGTAGGTGAGCAGTTCTTC.

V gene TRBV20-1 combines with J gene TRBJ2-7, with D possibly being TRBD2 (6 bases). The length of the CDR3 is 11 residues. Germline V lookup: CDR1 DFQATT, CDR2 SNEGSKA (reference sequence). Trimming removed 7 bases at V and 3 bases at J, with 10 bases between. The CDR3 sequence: CSGDSGYEQYF. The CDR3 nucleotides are TGCAGTGGGGACTCCGGCTACGAGCAGTACTTC.

The DNA for the CDR3 is TGTGCCTGGAGTGTATGGCAGGGTCTAATGAACACTGAAGCTTTCTTT. Translated, it gives CAWSVWQGLMNTEAFF. The chain couples TRBV30 to TRBJ1-1; TRBD1 might be the D (5 bases). The CDR3 consists of 16 residues. V was clipped by 0 bases and J by 0 bases, with 14 bases between them. Germline V lookup: CDR1 GTSNPN, CDR2 SVGIG (reference sequence).

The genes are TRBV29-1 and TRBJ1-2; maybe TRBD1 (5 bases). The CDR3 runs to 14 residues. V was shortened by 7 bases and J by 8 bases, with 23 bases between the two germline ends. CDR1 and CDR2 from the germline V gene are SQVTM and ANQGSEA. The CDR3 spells CSAGRQGGSDGYTF. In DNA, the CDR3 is TGCAGCGCTGGTAGGCAGGGAGGTTCCGACGGCTACACCTTC. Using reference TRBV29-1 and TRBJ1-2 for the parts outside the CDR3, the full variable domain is SAVISQKPSRDICQRGTSLTIQCQVDSQVTMMFWYRQQPGQSLTLIATANQGSEATYESGFVIDKFPISRPNLTFSTLTVSNMSPEDSSIYLCSAGRQGGSDGYTFGSGTRLTVV.

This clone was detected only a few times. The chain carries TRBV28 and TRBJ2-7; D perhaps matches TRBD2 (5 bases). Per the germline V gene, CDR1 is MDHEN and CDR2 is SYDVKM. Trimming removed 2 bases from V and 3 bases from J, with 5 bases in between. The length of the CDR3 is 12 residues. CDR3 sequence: CASSLGSYEQYF. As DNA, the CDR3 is TGTGCCAGCAGTTTAGGGAGCTACGAGCAGTACTTC.

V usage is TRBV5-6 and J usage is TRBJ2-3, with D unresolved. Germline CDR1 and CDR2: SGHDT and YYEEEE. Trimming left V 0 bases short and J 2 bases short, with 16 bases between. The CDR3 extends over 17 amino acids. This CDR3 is CASSLVTLPGATDTQYF. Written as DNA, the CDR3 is TGTGCCAGCAGCTTGGTCACTCTTCCAGGCGCCACAGATACGCAGTATTTT.

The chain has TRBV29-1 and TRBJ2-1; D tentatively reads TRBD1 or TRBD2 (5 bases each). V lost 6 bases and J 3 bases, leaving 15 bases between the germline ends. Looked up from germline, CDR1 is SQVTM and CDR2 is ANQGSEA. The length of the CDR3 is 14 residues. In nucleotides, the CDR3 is TGCAGCGTCACGGGGCGACAGCACTACAATGAGCAGTTCTTC. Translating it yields CSVTGRQHYNEQFF.

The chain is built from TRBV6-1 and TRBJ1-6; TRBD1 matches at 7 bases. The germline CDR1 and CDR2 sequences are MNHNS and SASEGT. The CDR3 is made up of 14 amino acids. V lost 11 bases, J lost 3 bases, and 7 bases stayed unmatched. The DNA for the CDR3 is TGTGCCTCGACGGGGGACAGCTATAATTCACCCCTCCACTTT. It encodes CASTGDSYNSPLHF.

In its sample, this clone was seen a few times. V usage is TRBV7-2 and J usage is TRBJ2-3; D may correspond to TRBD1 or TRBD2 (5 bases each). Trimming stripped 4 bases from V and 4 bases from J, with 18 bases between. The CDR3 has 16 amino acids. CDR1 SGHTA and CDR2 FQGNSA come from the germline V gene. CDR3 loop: CASSSGLGVGSDTQYF. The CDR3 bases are TGTGCCAGCAGCTCCGGGCTGGGGGTGGGCTCAGATACGCAGTATTTT.

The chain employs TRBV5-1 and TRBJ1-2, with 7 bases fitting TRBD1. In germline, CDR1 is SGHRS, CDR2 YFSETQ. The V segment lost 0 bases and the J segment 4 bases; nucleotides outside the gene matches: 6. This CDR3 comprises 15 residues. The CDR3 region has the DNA TGCGCCAGCAGCTTGGAAACAGGGGCAGGCTATGGCTACACCTTC. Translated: CASSLETGAGYGYTF. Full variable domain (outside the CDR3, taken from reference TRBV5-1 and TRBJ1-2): KAGVTQTPRYLIKTRGQQVTLSCSPISGHRSVSWYQQTPGQGLQFLFEYFSETQRNKGNFPGRFSGRQFSNSRSEMNVSTLELGDSALYLCASSLETGAGYGYTFGSGTRLTVV.

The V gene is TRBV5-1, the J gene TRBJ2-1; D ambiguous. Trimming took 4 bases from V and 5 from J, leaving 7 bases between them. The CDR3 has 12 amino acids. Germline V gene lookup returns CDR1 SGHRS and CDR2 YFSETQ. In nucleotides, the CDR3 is TGCGCCAGCAGCCCGATGGACAATGAGCAGTTCTTC. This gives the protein CASSPMDNEQFF. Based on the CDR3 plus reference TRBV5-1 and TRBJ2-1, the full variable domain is KAGVTQTPRYLIKTRGQQVTLSCSPISGHRSVSWYQQTPGQGLQFLFEYFSETQRNKGNFPGRFSGRQFSNSRSEMNVSTLELGDSALYLCASSPMDNEQFFGPGTRLTVL.

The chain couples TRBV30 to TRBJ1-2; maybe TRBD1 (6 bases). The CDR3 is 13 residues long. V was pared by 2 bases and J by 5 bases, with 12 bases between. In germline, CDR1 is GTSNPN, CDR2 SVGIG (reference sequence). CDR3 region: CAWSRDTKYGYTF. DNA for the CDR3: TGTGCCTGGAGTCGGGACACCAAATATGGCTACACCTTC.

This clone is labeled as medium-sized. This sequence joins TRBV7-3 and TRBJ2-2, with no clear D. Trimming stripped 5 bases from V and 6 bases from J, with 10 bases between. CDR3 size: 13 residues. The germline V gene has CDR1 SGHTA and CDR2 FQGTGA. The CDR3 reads CASSLSQPGELFF. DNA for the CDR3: TGTGCCAGCAGCCTAAGTCAGCCCGGGGAGCTGTTTTTT. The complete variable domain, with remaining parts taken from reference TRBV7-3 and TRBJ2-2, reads GAGVSQTPSNKVTEKGKYVELRCDPISGHTALYWYRQSLGQGPEFLIYFQGTGAADDSGLPNDRFFAVRPEGSVSTLKIQRTERGDSAVYLCASSLSQPGELFFGEGSRLTVL.

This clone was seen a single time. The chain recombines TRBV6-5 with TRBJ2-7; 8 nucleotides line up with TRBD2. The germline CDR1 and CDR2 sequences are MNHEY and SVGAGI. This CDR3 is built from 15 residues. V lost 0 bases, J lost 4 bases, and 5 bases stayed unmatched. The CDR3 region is CASSYSSGGAYEQYF. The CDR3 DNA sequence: TGTGCCAGCAGTTACTCATCGGGGGGGGCGTACGAGCAGTACTTC.

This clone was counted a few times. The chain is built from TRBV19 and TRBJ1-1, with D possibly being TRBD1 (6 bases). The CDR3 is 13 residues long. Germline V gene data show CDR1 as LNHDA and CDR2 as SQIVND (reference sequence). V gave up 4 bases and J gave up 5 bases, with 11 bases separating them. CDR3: CASSTQGLTEAFF. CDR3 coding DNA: TGTGCCAGTAGTACTCAGGGGTTAACTGAAGCTTTCTTT.

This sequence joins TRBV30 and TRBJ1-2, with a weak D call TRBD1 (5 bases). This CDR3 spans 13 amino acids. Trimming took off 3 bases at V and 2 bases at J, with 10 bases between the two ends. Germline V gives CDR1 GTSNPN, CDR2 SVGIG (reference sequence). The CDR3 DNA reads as TGTGCCTGGAGCGCTCGGGGGAACTATGGCTACACCTTC. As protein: CAWSARGNYGYTF.

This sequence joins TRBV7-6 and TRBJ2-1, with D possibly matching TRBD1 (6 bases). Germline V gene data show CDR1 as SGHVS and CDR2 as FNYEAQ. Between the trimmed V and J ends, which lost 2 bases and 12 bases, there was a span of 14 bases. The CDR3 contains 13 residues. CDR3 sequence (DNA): TGTGCCAGCAGCTTATCAGGGGTAAGGTCGCAGTTCTTC. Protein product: CASSLSGVRSQFF. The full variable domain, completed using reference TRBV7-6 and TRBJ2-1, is GAGVSQSPRYKVTKRGQDVALRCDPISGHVSLYWYRQALGQGPEFLTYFNYEAQQDKSGLPNDRFSAERPEGSISTLTIQRTEQRDSAMYRCASSLSGVRSQFFGPGTRLTVL.

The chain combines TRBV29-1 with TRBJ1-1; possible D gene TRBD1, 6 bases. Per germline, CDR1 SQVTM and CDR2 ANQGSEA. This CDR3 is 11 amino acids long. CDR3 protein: CTFAQGLEAFF. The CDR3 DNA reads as TGCACTTTCGCACAGGGTCTGGAAGCTTTCTTT.

The CDR3 is CSVKFGLRPVAFF. DNA of the CDR3: TGCAGCGTTAAGTTCGGCTTGCGCCCAGTGGCTTTCTTT. This rearrangement joins TRBV29-1 to TRBJ1-1; D is unresolved. CDR1 is SQVTM, CDR2 ANQGSEA, per germline. The CDR3 runs to 13 residues. V was clipped by 5 bases and J by 11 bases, with 21 bases between them.

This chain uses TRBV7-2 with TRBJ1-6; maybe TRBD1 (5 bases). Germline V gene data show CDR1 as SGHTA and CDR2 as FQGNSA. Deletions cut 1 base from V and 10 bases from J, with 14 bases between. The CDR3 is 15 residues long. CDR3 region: CASSLEWGGSSPLHF. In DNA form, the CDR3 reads TGTGCCAGCAGCTTAGAATGGGGGGGAAGCTCACCCCTCCACTTT.

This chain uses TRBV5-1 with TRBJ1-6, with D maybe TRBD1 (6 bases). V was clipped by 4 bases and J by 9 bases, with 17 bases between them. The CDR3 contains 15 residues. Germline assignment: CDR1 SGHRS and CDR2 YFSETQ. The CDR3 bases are TGCGCCAGCAGCCCGGCGACAGGATCCCTTTCACCCCTCCACTTT. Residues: CASSPATGSLSPLHF. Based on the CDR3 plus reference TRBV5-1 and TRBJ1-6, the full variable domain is KAGVTQTPRYLIKTRGQQVTLSCSPISGHRSVSWYQQTPGQGLQFLFEYFSETQRNKGNFPGRFSGRQFSNSRSEMNVSTLELGDSALYLCASSPATGSLSPLHFGNGTRLTVT.

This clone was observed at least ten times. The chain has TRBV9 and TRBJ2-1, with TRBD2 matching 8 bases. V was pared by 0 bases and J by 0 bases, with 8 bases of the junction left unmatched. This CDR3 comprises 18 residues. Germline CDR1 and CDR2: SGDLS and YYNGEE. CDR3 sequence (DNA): TGTGCCAGCAGCGTAGACGGCGGGGGGCTAGACTCCTACAATGAGCAGTTCTTC. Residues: CASSVDGGGLDSYNEQFF. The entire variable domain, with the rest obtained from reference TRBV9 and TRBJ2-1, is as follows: DSGVTQTPKHLITATGQRVTLRCSPRSGDLSVYWYQQSLDQGLQFLIQYYNGEERAKGNILERFSAQQFPDLHSELNLSSLELGDSALYFCASSVDGGGLDSYNEQFFGPGTRLTVL.